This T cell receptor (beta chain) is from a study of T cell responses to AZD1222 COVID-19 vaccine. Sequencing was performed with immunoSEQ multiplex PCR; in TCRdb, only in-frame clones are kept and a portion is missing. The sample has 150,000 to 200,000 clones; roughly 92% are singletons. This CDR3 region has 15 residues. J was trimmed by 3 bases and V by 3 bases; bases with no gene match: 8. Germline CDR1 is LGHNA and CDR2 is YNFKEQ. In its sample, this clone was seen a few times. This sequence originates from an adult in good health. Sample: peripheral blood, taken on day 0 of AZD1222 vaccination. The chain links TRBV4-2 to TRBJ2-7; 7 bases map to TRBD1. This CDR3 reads CASSQETGIHYEQYF. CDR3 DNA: TGTGCCAGCAGCCAGGAGACAGGGATACACTACGAGCAGTACTTC.